The clone carrying this T cell receptor (beta chain) has just a few counts. The antigen is not known. The data were taken from a study of blood T cells in healthy people across ages. Study results and caveats: The percentage of naive T cells correlated strongly with TCR beta diversity.

A second PCR, run for roughly 7 to 12 cycles, used a sample-barcoded 5' primer plus a J-beta primer mix. Each cDNA molecule, via a template-switch adaptor with 12 random nucleotides, was tagged. One entry per CDR3 protein, called by TCRdb with MiXCR from the 5' RACE reads. The table has roughly 730,000 distinct CDR3 sequences, approximately 53% seen once. The CDR3 runs 17 residues. Trimming stripped 2 bases from V and 12 bases from J, with 26 bases between. The clonotype originates from a middle-aged man in good health. The chain joins TRBV12-3 or TRBV12-4 to TRBJ2-4; the D gene is possibly TRBD1 (5 bases). The material sequenced was blood. This CDR3 reads CASSLSIPGLAIEDQYF. The CDR3 DNA reads as TGTGCCAGCAGTTTAAGTATCCCAGGGTTGGCTATCGAGGATCAGTACTTC.